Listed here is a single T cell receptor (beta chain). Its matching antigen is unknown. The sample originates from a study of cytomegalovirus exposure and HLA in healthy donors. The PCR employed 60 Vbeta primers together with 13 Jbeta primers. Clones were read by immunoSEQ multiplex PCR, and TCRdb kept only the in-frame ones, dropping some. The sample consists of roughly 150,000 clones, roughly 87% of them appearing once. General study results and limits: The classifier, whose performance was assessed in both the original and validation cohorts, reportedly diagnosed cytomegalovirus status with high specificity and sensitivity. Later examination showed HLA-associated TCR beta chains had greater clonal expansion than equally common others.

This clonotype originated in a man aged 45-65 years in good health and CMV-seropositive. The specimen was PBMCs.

CDR3 coding DNA: TGTGCCAGCAGCCCTTTAACCGACAGGCCATCGTACACCTTC. Its translation is CASSPLTDRPSYTF. The rearrangement uses TRBV5-8 and TRBJ1-2, with D perhaps matching TRBD1 (6 bases). Trimming shortened V by 4 bases and J by 11 bases, and 21 bases separated the two germline ends. The CDR3 totals 14 residues. In germline, CDR1 is SGHTS, CDR2 YDEGEE.